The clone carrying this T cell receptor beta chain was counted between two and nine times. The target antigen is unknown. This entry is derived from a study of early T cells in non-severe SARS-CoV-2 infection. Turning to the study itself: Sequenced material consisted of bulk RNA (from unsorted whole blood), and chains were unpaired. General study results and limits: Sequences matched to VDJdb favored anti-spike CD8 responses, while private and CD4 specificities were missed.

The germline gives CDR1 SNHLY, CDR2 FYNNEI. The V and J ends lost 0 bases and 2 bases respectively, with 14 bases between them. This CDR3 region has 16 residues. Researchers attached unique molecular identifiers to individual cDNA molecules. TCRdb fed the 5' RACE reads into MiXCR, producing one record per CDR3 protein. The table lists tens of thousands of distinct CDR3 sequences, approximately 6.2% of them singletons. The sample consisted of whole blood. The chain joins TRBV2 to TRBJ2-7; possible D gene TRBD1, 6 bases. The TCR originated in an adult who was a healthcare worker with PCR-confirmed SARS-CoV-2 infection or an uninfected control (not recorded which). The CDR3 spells CASSEATGLQAYEQYF. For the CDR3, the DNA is TGTGCCAGCAGTGAAGCAACAGGGTTACAAGCCTACGAGCAGTACTTC.